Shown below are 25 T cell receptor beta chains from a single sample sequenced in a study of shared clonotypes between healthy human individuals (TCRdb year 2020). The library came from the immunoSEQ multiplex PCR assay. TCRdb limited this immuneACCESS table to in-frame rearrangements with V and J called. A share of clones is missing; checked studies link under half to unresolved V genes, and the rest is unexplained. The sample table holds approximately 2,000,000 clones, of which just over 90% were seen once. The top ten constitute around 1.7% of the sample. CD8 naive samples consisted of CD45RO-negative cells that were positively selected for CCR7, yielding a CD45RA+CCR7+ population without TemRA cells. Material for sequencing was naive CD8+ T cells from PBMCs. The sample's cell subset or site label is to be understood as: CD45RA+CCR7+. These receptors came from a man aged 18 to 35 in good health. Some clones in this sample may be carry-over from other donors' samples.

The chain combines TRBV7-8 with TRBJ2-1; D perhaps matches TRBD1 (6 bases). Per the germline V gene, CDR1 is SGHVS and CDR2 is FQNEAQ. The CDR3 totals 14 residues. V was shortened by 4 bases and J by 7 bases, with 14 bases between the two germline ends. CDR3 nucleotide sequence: TGTGCCAGCAGCTGGATGGGCCAGGGGAATGAGCAGTTCTTC. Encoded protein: CASSWMGQGNEQFF.

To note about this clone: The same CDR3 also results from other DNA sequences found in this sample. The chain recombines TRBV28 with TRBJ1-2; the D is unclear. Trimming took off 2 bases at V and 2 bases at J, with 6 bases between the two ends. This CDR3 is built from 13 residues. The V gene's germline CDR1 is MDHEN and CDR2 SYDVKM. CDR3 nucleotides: TGTGCCAGCAGTTTAGCGCGGAACTATGGCTACACCTTC. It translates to CASSLARNYGYTF.

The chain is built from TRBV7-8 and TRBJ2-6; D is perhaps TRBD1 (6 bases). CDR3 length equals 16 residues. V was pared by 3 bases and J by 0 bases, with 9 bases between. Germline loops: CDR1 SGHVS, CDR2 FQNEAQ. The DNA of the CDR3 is TGTGCCAGCAGCTTTGACAGGTACTCTGGGGCCAACGTCCTGACTTTC. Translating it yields CASSFDRYSGANVLTF.

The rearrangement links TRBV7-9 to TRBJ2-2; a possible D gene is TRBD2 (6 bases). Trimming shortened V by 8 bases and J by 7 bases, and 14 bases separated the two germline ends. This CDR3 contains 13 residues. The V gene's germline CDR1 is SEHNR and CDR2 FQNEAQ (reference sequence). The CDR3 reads CASLTRESGELFF. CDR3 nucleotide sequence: TGTGCCAGCTTAACACGGGAGAGCGGGGAGCTGTTTTTT.

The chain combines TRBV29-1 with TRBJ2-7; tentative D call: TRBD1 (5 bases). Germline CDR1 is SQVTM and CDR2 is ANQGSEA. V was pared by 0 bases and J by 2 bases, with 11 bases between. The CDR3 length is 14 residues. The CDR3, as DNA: TGCAGCGTTGAAGAAATGACAGTTACCTACGAGCAGTACTTC. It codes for CSVEEMTVTYEQYF.

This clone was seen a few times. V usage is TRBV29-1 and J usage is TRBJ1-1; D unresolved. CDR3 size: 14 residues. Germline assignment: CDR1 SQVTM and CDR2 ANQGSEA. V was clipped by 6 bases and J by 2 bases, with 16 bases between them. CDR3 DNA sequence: TGCAGCGTCCCCTCATTTGGGGATAACACTGAAGCTTTCTTT. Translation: CSVPSFGDNTEAFF.

CDR3 nucleotides: TGTGCCAGCAGCCTCCTAGCGGGAAGGACCGGGGAGCTGTTTTTT. It is translated as CASSLLAGRTGELFF. V gene TRBV11-2 combines with J gene TRBJ2-2, with 9 bases that match TRBD2. Germline CDR1 is SGHAT and CDR2 is FQNNGV. The trim removed 5 bases at V and 5 bases at J, leaving 6 bases unmatched. There are 15 residues in the CDR3.

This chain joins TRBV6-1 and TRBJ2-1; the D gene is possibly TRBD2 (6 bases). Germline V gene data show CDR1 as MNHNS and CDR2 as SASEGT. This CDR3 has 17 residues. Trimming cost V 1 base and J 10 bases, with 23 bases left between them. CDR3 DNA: TGTGCCAGCAGTGAAGATTTCAGCTATTGGGGGGAACGGGAGCAGTTCTTC. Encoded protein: CASSEDFSYWGEREQFF.

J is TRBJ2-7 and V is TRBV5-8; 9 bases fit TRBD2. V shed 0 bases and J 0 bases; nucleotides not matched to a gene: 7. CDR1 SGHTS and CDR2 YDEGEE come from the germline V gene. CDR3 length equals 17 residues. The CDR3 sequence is CASSLAMWREGSYEQYF. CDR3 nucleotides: TGTGCCAGCAGCTTGGCTATGTGGCGGGAGGGCTCCTACGAGCAGTACTTC.

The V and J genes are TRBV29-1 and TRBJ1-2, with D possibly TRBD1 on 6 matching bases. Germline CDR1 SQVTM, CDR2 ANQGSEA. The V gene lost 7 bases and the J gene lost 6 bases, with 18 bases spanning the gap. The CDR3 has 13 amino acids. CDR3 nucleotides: TGCAGCGCCGCGCTACAGGGTTTGGATGGCTACACCTTC. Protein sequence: CSAALQGLDGYTF.

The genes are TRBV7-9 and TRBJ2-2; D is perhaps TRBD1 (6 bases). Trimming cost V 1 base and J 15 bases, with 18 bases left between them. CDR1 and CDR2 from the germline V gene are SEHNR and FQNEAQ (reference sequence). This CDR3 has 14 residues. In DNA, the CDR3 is TGTGCCAGCAGCTTAGAGTTTTACCAGGGGTGGATGTTTTTT. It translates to CASSLEFYQGWMFF. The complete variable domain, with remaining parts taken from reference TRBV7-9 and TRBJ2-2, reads DTGVSQNPRHKITKRGQNVTFRCDPISEHNRLYWYRQTLGQGPEFLTYFQNEAQLEKSRLLSDRFSAERPKGSFSTLEIQRTEQGDSAMYLCASSLEFYQGWMFFGEGSRLTVL.

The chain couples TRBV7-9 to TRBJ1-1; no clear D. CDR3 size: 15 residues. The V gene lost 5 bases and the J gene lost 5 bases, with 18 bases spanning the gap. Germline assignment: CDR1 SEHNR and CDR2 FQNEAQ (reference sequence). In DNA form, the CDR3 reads TGTGCCAGCAGCCCAGACGGGAGCGGTCGGACTGAAGCTTTCTTT. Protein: CASSPDGSGRTEAFF. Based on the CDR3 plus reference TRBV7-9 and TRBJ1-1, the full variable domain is DTGVSQNPRHKITKRGQNVTFRCDPISEHNRLYWYRQTLGQGPEFLTYFQNEAQLEKSRLLSDRFSAERPKGSFSTLEIQRTEQGDSAMYLCASSPDGSGRTEAFFGQGTRLTVV.

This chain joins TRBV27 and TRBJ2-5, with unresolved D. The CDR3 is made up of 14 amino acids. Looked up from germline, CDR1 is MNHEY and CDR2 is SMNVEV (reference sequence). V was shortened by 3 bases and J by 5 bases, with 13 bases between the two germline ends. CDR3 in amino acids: CASSLGGAWETQYF. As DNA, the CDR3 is TGTGCCAGCAGTTTGGGCGGCGCCTGGGAGACCCAGTACTTC.

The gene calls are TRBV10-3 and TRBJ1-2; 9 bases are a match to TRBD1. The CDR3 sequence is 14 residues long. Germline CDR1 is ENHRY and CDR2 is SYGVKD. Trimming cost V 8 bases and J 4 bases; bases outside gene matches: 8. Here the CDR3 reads CAIGPQGALYGYTF. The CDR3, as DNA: TGTGCCATCGGACCACAGGGGGCCCTCTATGGCTACACCTTC.

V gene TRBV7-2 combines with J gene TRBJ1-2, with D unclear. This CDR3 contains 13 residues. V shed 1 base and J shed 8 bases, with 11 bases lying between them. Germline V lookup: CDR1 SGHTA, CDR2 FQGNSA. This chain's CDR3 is CASSLGLPGGYTF. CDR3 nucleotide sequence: TGTGCCAGCAGCTTAGGGCTTCCCGGAGGCTACACCTTC.

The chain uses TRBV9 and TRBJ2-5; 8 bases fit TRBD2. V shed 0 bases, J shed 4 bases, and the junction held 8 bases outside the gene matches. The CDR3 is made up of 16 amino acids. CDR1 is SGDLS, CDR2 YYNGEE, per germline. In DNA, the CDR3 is TGTGCCAGCAGCGTAGGTGGGCGGGGGGTAGGAGAGACCCAGTACTTC. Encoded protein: CASSVGGRGVGETQYF.

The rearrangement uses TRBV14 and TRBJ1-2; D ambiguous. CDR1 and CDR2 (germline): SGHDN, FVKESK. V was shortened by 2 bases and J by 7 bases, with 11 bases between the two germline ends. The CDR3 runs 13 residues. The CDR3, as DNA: TGTGCCAGCAGCCAATTCAGGAACGGTGGCTACACCTTC. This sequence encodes CASSQFRNGGYTF. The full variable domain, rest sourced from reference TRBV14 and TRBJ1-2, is EAGVTQFPSHSVIEKGQTVTLRCDPISGHDNLYWYRRVMGKEIKFLLHFVKESKQDESGMPNNRFLAERTGGTYSTLKVQPAELEDSGVYFCASSQFRNGGYTFGSGTRLTVV.

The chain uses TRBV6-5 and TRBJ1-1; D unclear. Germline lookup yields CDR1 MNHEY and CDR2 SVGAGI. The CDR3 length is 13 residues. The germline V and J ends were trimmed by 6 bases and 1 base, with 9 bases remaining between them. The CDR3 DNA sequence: TGTGCCAGCAGGAACCACGGGAACACTGAAGCTTTCTTT. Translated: CASRNHGNTEAFF.

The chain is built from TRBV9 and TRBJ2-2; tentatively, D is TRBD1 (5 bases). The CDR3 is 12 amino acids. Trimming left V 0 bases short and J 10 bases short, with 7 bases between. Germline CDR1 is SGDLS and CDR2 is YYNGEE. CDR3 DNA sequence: TGTGCCAGCAGCGTAGAGGGGCCGGAGCTGTTTTTT. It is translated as CASSVEGPELFF.

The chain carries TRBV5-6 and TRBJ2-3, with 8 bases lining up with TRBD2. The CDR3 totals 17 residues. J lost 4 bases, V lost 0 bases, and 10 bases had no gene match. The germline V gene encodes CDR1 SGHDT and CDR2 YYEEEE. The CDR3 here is CASSLGPAGGEADTQYF. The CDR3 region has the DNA TGTGCCAGCAGCTTGGGTCCTGCGGGAGGAGAGGCAGATACGCAGTATTTT.

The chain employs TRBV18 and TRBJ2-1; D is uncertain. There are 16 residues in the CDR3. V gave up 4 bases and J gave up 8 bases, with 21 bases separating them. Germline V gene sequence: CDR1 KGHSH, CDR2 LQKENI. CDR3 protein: CASSLESESRWHEQFF. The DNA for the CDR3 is TGTGCCAGCTCACTTGAGTCGGAGTCCCGGTGGCATGAGCAGTTCTTC.

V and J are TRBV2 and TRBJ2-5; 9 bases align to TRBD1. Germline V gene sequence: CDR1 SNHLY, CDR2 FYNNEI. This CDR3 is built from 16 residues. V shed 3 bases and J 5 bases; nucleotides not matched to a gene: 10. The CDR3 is CASSESGQGTKETQYF. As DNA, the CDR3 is TGTGCCAGCAGTGAGTCCGGACAGGGGACCAAGGAGACCCAGTACTTC.

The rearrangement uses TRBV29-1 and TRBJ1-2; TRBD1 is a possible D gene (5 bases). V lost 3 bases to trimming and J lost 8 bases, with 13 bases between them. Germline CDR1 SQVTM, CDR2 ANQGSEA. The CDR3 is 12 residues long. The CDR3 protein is CSVDLGHEGYTF. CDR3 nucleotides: TGCAGCGTTGATCTGGGGCATGAAGGCTACACCTTC. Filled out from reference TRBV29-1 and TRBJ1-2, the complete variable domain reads SAVISQKPSRDICQRGTSLTIQCQVDSQVTMMFWYRQQPGQSLTLIATANQGSEATYESGFVIDKFPISRPNLTFSTLTVSNMSPEDSSIYLCSVDLGHEGYTFGSGTRLTVV.

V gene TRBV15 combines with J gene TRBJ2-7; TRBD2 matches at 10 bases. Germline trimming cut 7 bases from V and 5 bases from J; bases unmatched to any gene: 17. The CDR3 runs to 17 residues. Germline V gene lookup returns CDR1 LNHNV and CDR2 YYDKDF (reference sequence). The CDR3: CATTLTGRASGRHEQYF. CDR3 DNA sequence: TGTGCCACCACACTAACCGGCCGGGCTAGCGGGAGACACGAGCAGTACTTC.

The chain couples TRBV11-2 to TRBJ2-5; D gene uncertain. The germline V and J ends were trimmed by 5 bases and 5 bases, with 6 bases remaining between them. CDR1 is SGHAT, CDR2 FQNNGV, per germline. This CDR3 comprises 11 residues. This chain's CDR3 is CASSTWETQYF. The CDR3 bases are TGTGCCAGCAGCACGTGGGAGACCCAGTACTTC. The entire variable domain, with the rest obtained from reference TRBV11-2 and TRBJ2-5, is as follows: EAGVAQSPRYKIIEKRQSVAFWCNPISGHATLYWYQQILGQGPKLLIQFQNNGVVDDSQLPKDRFSAERLKGVDSTLKIQPAKLEDSAVYLCASSTWETQYFGPGTRLLVL.